This T cell receptor (beta chain) was captured by sequencing in a study of shared clonotypes between healthy human individuals. Findings and caveats of the study: Rarefaction revealed incomplete sorted-subset sequencing despite large depth. Naive subsets tended to show greater estimated richness than memory subsets.

There are 14 residues in the CDR3. Germline V gives CDR1 SGHDT, CDR2 YYEEEE. V lost 3 bases to trimming and J lost 5 bases; unmatched junction nucleotides: 8. A note on this clone: The antigen remains undetermined.

Here immunoSEQ multiplex PCR was the method, and the copy in TCRdb shows in-frame clones only, minus some. Among 2 million to 2.5 million clones listed, almost 96% were seen once. This TCR was sampled from a young man in good health. Sequences were obtained from naive CD4+ T cells sorted from blood. Subset specified: CD45RA+ positively selected. The chain links TRBV5-6 to TRBJ2-7, with 7 bases aligning to TRBD2. The CDR3 is CASSSLTSANEQYF. As DNA, the CDR3 is TGTGCCAGCAGCTCACTCACTAGCGCGAACGAGCAGTACTTC.